Following are 2 T cell receptor beta chains from one sample sequenced in a study of blood T cell repertoires in COVID-19. The table came from immunoSEQ multiplex PCR; TCRdb's copy has only in-frame clones and leaves some out. In the table there are 20,000 to 30,000 clones, around 94% of which are singletons. The sample consisted of peripheral blood. Every receptor here comes from a woman between 45 and 65 years old with active COVID-19.

This rearrangement joins TRBV3-1 (or the pseudogene TRBV3-2) to TRBJ2-1, with D possibly matching TRBD2 (7 bases). V shed 1 base and J shed 9 bases, with 13 bases lying between them. The CDR3 is 14 amino acids. In germline, CDR1 is LGHDT, CDR2 YNNKEL (reference sequence). Written as DNA, the CDR3 is TGTGCCAGCAGCCAAGGAGTTGCGGGGGCTGAGCAGTTCTTC. Translating gives CASSQGVAGAEQFF.

The J gene is TRBJ2-1, the V gene TRBV7-9; 11 bases align to TRBD2. J lost 2 bases, V lost 6 bases, and 9 bases had no gene match. CDR3 length: 17 amino acids. From germline, CDR1 is SEHNR and CDR2 FQNEAQ (reference sequence). CDR3 region: CASRRASGGPAYNEQFF. The CDR3 region has the DNA TGTGCCAGCAGGAGGGCTAGCGGGGGGCCAGCCTACAATGAGCAGTTCTTC.